This TCR beta chain stems from a study of CD8+ T cells in alopecia areata. The study's findings and limits: Mouse data revealed clearer TCR sharing than patient data did, a gap possibly tied to HLA.

It was cDNA, reverse transcribed from extracted RNA, that served as the sequencing template. Only in-frame clones appear in the TCRdb table, and some are missing; sequencing was by immunoSEQ multiplex PCR. The sample has under 300,000 clones, roughly two thirds seen once. Details on this clone: No antigen is known for it.

The CDR3 length is 14 residues. V lost 3 bases, J lost 2 bases, and 9 bases lay in between. Germline CDR1 reads MNHEY; CDR2 reads SMNVEV (reference sequence). The TCR originated in a human donor with alopecia areata. The rearrangement joins TRBV27 to TRBJ2-3, with no clear D. The material was CD4+ T cells sorted from blood, obtained at week 0. The chain's CDR3 is CASSLTPFTDTQYF. The CDR3 DNA follows: TGTGCCAGCAGTTTGACACCTTTCACAGATACGCAGTATTTT.